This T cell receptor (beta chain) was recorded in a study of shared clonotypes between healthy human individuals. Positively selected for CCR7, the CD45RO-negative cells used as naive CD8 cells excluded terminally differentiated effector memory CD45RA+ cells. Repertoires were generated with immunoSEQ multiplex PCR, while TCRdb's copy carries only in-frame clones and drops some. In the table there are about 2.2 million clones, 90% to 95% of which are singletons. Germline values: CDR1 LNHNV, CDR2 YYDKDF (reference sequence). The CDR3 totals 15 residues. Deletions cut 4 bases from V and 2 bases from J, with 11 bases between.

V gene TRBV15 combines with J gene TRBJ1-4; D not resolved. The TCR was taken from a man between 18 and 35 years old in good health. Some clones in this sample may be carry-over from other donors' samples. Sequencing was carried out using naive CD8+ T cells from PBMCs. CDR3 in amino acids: CATSTGGVTNEKLFF. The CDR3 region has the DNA TGTGCCACCAGCACGGGTGGGGTGACTAATGAAAAACTGTTTTTT.